The present T cell receptor (beta chain) was sequenced within a study of blood T cell repertoires in COVID-19. Produced via immunoSEQ multiplex PCR; TCRdb's table is partial and in-frame only. The data hold 200,000 to 300,000 clones, with around 89% observed a single time. The germline gives CDR1 SGHNT, CDR2 YENEEA. Deletions cut 5 bases from V and 0 bases from J, with 11 bases between. The CDR3 sequence is 15 residues long. The sample was PBMCs or T cells enriched from blood (not recorded which). The rearrangement links TRBV11-3 to TRBJ2-1; TRBD2 is a possible D gene (6 bases). The receptor's source is a woman younger than 45 who had recovered from COVID-19. The CDR3 bases are TGTGCCAGCAGCGTTAGCGGAAACTCCTACAATGAGCAGTTCTTC. Amino acid sequence: CASSVSGNSYNEQFF. The full variable domain, completed using reference TRBV11-3 and TRBJ2-1, is EAGVVQSPRYKIIEKKQPVAFWCNPISGHNTLYWYLQNLGQGPELLIRYENEEAVDDSQLPKDRFSAERLKGVDSTLKIQPAELGDSAVYLCASSVSGNSYNEQFFGPGTRLTVL.